The clone carrying this T cell receptor (beta chain) has just one count. The antigen is unknown. This same CDR3 is encoded by further DNA sequences in the sample. V dropped 2 bases and J dropped 1 base, with 5 bases sitting between them. In germline, CDR1 is SGHVS, CDR2 FQNEAQ. The CDR3 loop spans 13 amino acids. The entry originates in a study of shared clonotypes between healthy human individuals. Only in-frame clones appear in the TCRdb table, and some are missing; sequencing was by immunoSEQ multiplex PCR. The sample shows 2 million to 2.5 million clones, under 97% of them seen only once. Whole-study results and caveats: The study sampled only blood, and tissue repertoires likely differ. The generation probabilities recorded for non-shared clonotypes fell below those of clonotypes shared by all four donors.

The TCR comes from a man aged 18 to 30 in good health. This chain uses TRBV7-8 with TRBJ2-5; D is uncertain. Sequenced: naive CD4+ T cells sorted from blood. As to subset: CD45RA+ positively selected. In DNA form, the CDR3 reads TGTGCCAGCAGCTTACGGGTCCAAGAGACCCAGTACTTC. Protein: CASSLRVQETQYF.